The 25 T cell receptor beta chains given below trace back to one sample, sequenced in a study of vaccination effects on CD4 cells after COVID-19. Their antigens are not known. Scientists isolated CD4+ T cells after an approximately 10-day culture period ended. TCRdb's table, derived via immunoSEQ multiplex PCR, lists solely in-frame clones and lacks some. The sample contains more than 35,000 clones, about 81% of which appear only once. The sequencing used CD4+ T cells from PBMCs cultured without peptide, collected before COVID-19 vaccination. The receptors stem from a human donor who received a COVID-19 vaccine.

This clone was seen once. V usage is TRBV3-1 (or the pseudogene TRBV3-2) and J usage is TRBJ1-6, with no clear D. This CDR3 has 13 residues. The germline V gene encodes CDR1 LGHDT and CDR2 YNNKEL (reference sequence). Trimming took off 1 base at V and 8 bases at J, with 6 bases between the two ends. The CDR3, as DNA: TGTGCCAGCAGCCAAGGAAAATATTCACCCCTCCACTTT. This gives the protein CASSQGKYSPLHF.

The DNA of the CDR3 is TGTGCCAGCAGCTTACTGAACACCGGGGAGCTGTTTTTT. Its protein product is CASSLLNTGELFF. The chain links TRBV11-3 to TRBJ2-2; D is unresolved. Trimming pared 2 bases from V and 1 base from J, leaving 2 bases between. The length of the CDR3 is 13 residues. The germline gives CDR1 SGHNT, CDR2 YENEEA.

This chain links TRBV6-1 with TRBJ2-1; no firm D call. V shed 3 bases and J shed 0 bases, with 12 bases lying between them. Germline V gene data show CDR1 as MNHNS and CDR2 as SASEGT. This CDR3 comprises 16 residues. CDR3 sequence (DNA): TGTGCCAGCAGTGACCTCGACCCGAGCTCCTACAATGAGCAGTTCTTC. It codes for CASSDLDPSSYNEQFF.

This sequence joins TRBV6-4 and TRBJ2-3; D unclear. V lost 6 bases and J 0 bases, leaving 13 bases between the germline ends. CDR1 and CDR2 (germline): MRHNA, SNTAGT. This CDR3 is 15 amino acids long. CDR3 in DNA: TGTGCCAGCAGCCTTGAGGCGACTAGCACAGATACGCAGTATTTT. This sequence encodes CASSLEATSTDTQYF.

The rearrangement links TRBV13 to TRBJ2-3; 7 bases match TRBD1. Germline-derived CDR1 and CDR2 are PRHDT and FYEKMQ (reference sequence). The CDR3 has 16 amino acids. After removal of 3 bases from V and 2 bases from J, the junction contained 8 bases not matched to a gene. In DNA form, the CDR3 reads TGTGCCAGCAGCTTCCCCAGGGGGTCGGTCACAGATACGCAGTATTTT. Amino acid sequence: CASSFPRGSVTDTQYF. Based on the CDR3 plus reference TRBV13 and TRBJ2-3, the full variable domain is AAGVIQSPRHLIKEKRETATLKCYPIPRHDTVYWYQQGPGQDPQFLISFYEKMQSDKGSIPDRFSAQQFSDYHSELNMSSLELGDSALYFCASSFPRGSVTDTQYFGPGTRLTVL.

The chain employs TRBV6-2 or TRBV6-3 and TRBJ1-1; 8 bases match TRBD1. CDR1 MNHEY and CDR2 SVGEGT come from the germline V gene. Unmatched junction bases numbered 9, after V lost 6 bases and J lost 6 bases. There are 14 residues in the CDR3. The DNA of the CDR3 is TGTGCCAGCAGCTCACTAAGGACAGGGTCTGAAGCTTTCTTT. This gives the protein CASSSLRTGSEAFF.

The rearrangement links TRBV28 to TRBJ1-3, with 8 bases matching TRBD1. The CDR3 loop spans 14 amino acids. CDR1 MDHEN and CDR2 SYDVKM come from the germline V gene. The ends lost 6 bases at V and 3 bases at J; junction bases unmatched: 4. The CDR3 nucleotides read TGTGCCAGCAGCTCAGGGGGCTTTGGAAACACCATATATTTT. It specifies CASSSGGFGNTIYF.

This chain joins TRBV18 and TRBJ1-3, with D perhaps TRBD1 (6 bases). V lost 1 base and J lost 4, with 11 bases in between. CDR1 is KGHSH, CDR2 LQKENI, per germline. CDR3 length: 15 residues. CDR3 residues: CASSPQTGPGNTIYF. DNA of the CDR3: TGTGCCAGCTCACCACAAACAGGGCCCGGAAACACCATATATTTT.

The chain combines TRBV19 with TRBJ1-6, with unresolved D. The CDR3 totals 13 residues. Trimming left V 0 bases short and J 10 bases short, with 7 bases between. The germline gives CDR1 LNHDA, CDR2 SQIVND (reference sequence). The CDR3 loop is CASSIEGRSPLHF. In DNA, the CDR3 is TGTGCCAGTAGTATAGAAGGGCGATCACCCCTCCACTTT.

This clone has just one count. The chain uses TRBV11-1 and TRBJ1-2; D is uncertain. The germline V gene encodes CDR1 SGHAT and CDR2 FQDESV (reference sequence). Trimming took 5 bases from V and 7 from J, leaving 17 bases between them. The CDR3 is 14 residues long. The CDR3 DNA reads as TGTGCCAGCAGCCCCCGCGGAAAGCCGCCTGGCTACACCTTC. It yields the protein CASSPRGKPPGYTF.

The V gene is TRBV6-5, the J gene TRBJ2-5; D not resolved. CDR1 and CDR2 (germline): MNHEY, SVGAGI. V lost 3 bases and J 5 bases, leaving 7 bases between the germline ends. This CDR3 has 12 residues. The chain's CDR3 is CASSYWAETQYF. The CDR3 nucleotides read TGTGCCAGCAGTTATTGGGCGGAGACCCAGTACTTC.

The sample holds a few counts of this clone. Here the CDR3 DNA reads TGTGCCACCAGTGATTCAAGGCGATCGAACACTGAAGCTTTCTTT. Amino acids: CATSDSRRSNTEAFF. The V and J genes are TRBV24-1 and TRBJ1-1; no firm D call. The CDR3 is 15 amino acids. Trimming took off 2 bases at V and 1 base at J, with 10 bases between the two ends. CDR1 KGHDR and CDR2 SFDVKD come from the germline V gene.

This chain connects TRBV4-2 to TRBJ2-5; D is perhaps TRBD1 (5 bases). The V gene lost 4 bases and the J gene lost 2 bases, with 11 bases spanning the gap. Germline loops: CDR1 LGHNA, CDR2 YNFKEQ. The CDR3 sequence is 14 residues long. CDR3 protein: CASSRKDKQETQYF. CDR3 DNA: TGTGCCAGCAGCCGGAAGGACAAACAAGAGACCCAGTACTTC.

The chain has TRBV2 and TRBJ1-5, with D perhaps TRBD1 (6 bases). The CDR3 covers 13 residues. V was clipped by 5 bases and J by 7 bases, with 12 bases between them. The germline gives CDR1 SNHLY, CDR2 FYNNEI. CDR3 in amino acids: CASSTGLEQPQHF. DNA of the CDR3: TGTGCCAGCAGTACAGGGTTAGAGCAGCCCCAGCATTTT.

The CDR3 loop is CASSPQLLAGLETQYF. The CDR3 DNA sequence: TGTGCCAGCAGCCCGCAGTTACTAGCGGGGTTAGAGACCCAGTACTTC. The rearrangement links TRBV7-8 to TRBJ2-5; 10 bases fit TRBD2. This CDR3 is 16 amino acids long. Germline CDR1 SGHVS, CDR2 FQNEAQ. After removal of 5 bases from V and 4 bases from J, the junction contained 10 bases not matched to a gene.

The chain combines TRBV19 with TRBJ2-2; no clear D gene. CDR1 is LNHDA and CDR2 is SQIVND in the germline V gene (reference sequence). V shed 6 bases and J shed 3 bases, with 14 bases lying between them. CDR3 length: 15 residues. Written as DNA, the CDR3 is TGTGCCAGTAGCCCAAGGCGCAGTTACACCGGGGAGCTGTTTTTT. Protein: CASSPRRSYTGELFF.

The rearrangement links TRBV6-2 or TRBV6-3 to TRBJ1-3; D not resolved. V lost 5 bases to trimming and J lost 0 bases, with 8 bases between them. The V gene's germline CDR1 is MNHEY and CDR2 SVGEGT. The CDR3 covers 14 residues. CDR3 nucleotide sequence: TGTGCCAGCAGTCGAACAGACTCTGGAAACACCATATATTTT. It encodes CASSRTDSGNTIYF.

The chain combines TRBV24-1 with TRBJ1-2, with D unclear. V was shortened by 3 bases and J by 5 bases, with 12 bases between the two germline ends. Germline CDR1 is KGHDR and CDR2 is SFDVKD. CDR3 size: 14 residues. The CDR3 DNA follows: TGTGCCACCAGTGATGCCAGATCCTTATATGGCTACACCTTC. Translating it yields CATSDARSLYGYTF.

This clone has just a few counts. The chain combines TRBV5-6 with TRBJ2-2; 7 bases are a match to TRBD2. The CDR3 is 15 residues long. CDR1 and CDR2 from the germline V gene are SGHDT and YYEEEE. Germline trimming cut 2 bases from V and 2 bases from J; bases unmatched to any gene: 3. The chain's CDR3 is CASSFGGINTGELFF. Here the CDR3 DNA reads TGTGCCAGCAGCTTCGGGGGGATAAACACCGGGGAGCTGTTTTTT.

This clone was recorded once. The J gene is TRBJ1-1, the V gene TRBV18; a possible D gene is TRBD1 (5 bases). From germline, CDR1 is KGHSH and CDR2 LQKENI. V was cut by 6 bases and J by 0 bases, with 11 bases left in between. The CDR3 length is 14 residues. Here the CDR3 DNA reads TGTGCCAGCTCCGGGGACGGTCTGAACACTGAAGCTTTCTTT. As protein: CASSGDGLNTEAFF.

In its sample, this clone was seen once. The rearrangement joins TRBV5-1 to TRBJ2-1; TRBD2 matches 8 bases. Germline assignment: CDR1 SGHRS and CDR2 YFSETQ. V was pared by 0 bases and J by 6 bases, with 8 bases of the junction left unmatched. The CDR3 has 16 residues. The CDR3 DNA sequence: TGCGCCAGCAGCTTGGCCGGGACTAGTAATCCCAATGAGCAGTTCTTC. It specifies CASSLAGTSNPNEQFF.

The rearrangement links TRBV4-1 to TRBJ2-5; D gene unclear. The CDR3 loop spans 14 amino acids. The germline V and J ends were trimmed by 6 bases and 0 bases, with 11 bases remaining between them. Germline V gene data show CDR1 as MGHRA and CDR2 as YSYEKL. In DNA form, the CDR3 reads TGCGCCAGCAGTGTGACACTGTACCAAGAGACCCAGTACTTC. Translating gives CASSVTLYQETQYF.

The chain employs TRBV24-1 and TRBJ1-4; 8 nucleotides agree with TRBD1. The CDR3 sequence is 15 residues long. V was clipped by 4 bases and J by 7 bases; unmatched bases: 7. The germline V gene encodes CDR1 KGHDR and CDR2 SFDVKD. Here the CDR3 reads CATSDSTGVGEKLFF. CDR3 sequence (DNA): TGTGCCACCAGTGACTCGACAGGGGTTGGTGAAAAACTGTTTTTT.

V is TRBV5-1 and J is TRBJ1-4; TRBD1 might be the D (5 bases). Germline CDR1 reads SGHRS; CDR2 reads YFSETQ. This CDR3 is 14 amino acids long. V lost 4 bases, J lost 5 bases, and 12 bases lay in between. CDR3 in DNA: TGCGCCAGCAGCGCCGGGACGGAGAATGAAAAACTGTTTTTT. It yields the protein CASSAGTENEKLFF.

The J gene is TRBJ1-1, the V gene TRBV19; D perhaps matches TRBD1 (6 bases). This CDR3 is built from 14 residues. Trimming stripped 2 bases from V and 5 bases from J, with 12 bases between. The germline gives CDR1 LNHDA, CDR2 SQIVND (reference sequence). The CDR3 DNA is TGTGCCAGTAGTATAAACAGGGACCGTACTGAAGCTTTCTTT. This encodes CASSINRDRTEAFF.